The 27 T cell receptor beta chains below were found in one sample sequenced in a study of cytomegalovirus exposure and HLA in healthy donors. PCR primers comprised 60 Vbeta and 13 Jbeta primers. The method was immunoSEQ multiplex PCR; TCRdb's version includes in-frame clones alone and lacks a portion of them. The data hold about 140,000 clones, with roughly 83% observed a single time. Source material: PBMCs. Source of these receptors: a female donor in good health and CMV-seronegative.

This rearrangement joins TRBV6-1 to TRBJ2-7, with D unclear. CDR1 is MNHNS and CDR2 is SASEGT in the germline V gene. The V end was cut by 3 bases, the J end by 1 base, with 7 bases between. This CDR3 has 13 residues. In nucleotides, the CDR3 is TGTGCCAGCAGTGAGACACCTTCCTACGAGCAGTACTTC. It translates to CASSETPSYEQYF.

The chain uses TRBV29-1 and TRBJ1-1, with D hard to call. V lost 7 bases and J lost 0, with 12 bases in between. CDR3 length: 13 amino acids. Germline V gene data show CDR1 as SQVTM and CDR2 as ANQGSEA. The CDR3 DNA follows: TGCAGCGCGGGGAGGGTTGTGAACACTGAAGCTTTCTTT. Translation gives CSAGRVVNTEAFF.

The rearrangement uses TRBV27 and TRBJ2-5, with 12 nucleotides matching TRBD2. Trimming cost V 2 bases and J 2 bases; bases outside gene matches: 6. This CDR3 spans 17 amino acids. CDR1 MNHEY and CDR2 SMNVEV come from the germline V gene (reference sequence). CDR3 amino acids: CASSLEQTSGGQETQYF. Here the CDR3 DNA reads TGTGCCAGCAGTTTAGAGCAGACTAGCGGGGGACAAGAGACCCAGTACTTC.

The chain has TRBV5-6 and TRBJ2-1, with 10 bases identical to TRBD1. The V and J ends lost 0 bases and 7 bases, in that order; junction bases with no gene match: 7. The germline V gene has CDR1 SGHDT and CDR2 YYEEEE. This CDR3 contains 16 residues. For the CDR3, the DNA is TGTGCCAGCAGCTTGGGGACAGGGGGTCTGGGGAATGAGCAGTTCTTC. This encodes CASSLGTGGLGNEQFF.

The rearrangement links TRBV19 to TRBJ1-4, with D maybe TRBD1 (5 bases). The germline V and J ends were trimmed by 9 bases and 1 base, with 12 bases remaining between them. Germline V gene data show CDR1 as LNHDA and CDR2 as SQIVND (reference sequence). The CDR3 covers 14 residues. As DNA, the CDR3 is TGTGCCAGCCGACTCCAGGGAACTAATGAAAAACTGTTTTTT. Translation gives CASRLQGTNEKLFF.

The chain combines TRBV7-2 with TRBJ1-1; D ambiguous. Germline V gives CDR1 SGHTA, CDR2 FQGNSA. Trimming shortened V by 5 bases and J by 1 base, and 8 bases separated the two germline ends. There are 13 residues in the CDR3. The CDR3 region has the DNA TGTGCCAGCAGCGCACACAGGAACACTGAAGCTTTCTTT. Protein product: CASSAHRNTEAFF.

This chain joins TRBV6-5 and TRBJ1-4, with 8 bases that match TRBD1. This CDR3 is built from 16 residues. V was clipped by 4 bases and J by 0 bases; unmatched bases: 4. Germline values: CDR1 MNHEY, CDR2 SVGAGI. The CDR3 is CASSFDRGTTNEKLFF. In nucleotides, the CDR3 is TGTGCCAGCAGTTTCGACAGGGGAACAACTAATGAAAAACTGTTTTTT.

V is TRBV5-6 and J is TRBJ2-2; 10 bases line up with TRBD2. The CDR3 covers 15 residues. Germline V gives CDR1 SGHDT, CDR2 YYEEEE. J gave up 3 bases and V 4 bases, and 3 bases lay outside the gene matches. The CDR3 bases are TGTGCCAGCAGCATCCTAGCGGGAGACACCGGGGAGCTGTTTTTT. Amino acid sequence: CASSILAGDTGELFF.

The CDR3 region has the DNA TGCGCCAGCAGCCAGGCCGGGGTCAACTACGAGCAGTACTTC. It codes for CASSQAGVNYEQYF. The chain is built from TRBV4-3 and TRBJ2-7; D might be TRBD2 (5 bases). V lost 3 bases to trimming and J lost 3 bases, with 12 bases between them. Germline values: CDR1 LGHNA, CDR2 YSLEER. The CDR3 length is 14 residues.

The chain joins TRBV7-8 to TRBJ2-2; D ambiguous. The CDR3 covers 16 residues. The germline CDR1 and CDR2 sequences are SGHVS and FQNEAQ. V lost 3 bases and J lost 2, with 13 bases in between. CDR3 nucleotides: TGTGCCAGCAGCTTCTCTGGGCAGTTAAACACCGGGGAGCTGTTTTTT. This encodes CASSFSGQLNTGELFF.

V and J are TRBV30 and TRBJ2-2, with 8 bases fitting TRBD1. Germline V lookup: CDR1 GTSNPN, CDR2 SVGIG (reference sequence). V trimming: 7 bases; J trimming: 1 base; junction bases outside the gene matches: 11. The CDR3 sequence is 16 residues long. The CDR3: CASYSPTGVNTGELFF. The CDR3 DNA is TGTGCCTCCTACTCGCCGACAGGGGTGAACACCGGGGAGCTGTTTTTT.

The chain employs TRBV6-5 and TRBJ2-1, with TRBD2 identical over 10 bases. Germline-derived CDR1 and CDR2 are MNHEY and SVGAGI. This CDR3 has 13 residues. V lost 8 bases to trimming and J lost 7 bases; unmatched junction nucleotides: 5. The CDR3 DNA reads TGTGCCAGCTCTAGGACTAGCGGTAATGAGCAGTTCTTC. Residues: CASSRTSGNEQFF.

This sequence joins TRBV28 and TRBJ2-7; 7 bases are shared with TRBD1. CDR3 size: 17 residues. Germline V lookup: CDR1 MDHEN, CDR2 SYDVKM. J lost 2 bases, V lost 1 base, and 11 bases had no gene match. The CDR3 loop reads CASSLYPGQTGPYEQYF. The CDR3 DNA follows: TGTGCCAGCAGTTTATATCCGGGACAGACGGGCCCCTACGAGCAGTACTTC.

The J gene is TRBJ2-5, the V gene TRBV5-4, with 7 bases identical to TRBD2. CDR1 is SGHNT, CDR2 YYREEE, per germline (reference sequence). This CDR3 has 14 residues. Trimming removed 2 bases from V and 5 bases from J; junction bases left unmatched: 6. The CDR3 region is CASSLDLGGETQYF. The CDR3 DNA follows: TGTGCCAGCAGCTTAGACTTGGGGGGGGAGACCCAGTACTTC.

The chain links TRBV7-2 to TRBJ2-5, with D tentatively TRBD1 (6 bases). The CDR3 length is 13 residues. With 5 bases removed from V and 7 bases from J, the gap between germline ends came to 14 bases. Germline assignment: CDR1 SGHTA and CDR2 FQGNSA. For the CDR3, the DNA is TGTGCCAGCAGCGCCCAGGGCAGGGGGACCCAGTACTTC. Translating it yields CASSAQGRGTQYF.

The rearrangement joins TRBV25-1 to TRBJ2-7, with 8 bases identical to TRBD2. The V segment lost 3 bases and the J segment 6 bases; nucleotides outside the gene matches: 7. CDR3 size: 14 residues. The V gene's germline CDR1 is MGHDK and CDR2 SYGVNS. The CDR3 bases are TGTGCCAGCAGTGATACTAGCGGAGCCGGCGAGCAGTACTTC. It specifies CASSDTSGAGEQYF.

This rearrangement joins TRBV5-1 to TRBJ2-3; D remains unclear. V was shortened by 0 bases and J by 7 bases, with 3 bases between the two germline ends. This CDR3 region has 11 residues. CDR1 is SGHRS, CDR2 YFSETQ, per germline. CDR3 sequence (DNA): TGCGCCAGCAGCTTGGTTAATACGCAGTATTTT. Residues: CASSLVNTQYF.

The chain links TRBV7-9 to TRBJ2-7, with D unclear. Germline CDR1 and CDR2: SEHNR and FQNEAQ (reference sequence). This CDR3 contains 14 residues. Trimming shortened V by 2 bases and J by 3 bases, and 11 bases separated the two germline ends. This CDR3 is CASSLYERSYEQYF. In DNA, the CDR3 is TGTGCCAGCAGCTTATATGAGAGGAGCTACGAGCAGTACTTC.

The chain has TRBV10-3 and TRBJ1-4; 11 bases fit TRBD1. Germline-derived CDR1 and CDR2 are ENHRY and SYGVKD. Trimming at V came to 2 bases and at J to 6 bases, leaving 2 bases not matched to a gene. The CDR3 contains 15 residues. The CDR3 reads CAISEAGQGDEKLFF. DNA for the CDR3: TGTGCCATCAGTGAGGCGGGACAGGGGGATGAAAAACTGTTTTTT.

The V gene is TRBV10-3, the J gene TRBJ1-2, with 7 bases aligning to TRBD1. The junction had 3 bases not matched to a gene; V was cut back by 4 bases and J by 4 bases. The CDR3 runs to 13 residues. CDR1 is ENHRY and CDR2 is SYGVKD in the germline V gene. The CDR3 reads CAISGQGPYGYTF. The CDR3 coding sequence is TGTGCCATCAGTGGACAGGGTCCCTATGGCTACACCTTC.

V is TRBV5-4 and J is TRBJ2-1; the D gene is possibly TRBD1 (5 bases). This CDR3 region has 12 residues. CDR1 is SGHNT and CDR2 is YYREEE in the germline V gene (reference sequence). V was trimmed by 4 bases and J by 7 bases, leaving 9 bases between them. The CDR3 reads CASSRPGNEQFF. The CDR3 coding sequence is TGTGCCAGCAGCCGCCCAGGGAATGAGCAGTTCTTC.

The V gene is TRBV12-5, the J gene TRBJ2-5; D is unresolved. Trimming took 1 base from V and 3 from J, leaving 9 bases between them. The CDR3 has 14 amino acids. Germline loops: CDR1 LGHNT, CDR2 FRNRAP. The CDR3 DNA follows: TGTGCTAGTGGTTTGGGGCAGGTAGAAGAGACCCAGTACTTC. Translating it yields CASGLGQVEETQYF.

CDR3 DNA sequence: TGTGCCAGCAGCTTAAGGGGGGGACGGACGATTAATGAAAAACTGTTTTTT. Protein product: CASSLRGGRTINEKLFF. The chain recombines TRBV11-2 with TRBJ1-4; D might be TRBD1 (6 bases). The V gene lost 2 bases and the J gene lost 4 bases, with 17 bases spanning the gap. The germline V gene encodes CDR1 SGHAT and CDR2 FQNNGV. This CDR3 spans 17 amino acids.

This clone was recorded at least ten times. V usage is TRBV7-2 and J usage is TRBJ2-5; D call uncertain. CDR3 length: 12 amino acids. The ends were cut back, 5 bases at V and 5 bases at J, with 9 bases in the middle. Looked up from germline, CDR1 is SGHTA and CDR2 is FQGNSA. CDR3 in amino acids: CASSSTAETQYF. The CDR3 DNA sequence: TGTGCCAGCAGCAGTACCGCGGAGACCCAGTACTTC.

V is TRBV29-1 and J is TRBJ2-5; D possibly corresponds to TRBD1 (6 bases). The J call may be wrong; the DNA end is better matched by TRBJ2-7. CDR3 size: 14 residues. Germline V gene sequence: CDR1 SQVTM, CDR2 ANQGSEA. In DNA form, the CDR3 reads TGCAGCGCCATACACCGGGACACAAACTACGAGCAGTACTTC. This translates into CSAIHRDTNYEQYF.

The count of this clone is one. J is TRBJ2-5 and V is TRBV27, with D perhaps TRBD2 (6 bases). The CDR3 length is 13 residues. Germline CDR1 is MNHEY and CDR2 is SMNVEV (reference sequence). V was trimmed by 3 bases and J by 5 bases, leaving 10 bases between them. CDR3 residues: CASSFTSRETQYF. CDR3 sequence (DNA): TGTGCCAGCAGTTTTACTAGCAGGGAGACCCAGTACTTC.

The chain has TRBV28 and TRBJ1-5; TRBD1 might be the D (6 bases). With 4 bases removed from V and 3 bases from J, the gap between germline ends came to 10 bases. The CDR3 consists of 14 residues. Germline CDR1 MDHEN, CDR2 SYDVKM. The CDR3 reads CASSSRGYNQPQHF. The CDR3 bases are TGTGCCAGCAGTTCTAGGGGGTACAATCAGCCCCAGCATTTT.